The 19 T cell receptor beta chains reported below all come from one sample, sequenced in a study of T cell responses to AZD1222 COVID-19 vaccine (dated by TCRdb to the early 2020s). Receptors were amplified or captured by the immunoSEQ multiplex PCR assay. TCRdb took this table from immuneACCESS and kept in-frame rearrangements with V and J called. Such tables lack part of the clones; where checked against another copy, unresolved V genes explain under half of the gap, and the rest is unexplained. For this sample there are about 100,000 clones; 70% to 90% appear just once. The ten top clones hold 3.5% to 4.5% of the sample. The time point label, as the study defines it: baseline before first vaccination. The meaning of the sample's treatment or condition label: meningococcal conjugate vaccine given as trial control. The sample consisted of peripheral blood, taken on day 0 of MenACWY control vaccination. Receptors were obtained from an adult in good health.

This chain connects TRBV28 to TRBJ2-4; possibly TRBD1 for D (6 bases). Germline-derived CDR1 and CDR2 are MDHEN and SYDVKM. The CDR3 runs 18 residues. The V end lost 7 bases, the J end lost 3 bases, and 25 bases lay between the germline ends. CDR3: CASTPTLDRRTGKNIQYF. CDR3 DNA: TGTGCCAGCACCCCCACCCTAGACAGGAGAACCGGCAAAAACATTCAGTACTTC.

The CDR3 nucleotides read TGTGCCAGCAGTGAAGGACAGGCACCCAATGAGCAGTTCTTC. Amino acids: CASSEGQAPNEQFF. V is TRBV6-1 and J is TRBJ2-1, with D perhaps TRBD1 (6 bases). Germline V gene sequence: CDR1 MNHNS, CDR2 SASEGT. With 1 base removed from V and 6 bases from J, the gap between germline ends came to 10 bases. The CDR3 is 14 residues long.

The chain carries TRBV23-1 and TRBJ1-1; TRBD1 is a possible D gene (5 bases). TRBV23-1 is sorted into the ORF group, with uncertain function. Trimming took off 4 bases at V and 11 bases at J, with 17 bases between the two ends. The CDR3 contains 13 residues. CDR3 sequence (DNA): TGCGCCAGCAGTCGTTCCTCCCGGGGGAGGGCTTTCTTT. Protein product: CASSRSSRGRAFF.

The CDR3 protein is CSLSGDILGNEQFF. In DNA form, the CDR3 reads TGCAGCCTCTCAGGGGACATCCTAGGGAATGAGCAGTTCTTC. V and J are TRBV29-1 and TRBJ2-1; D possibly corresponds to TRBD1 (6 bases). Germline V gives CDR1 SQVTM, CDR2 ANQGSEA. The CDR3 has 14 amino acids. Trimming removed 8 bases at V and 7 bases at J, with 21 bases between.

The CDR3 sequence is CASVGGDRGNTEAFF. CDR3 in DNA: TGTGCCAGCGTGGGGGGCGACAGGGGGAACACTGAAGCTTTCTTT. This chain uses TRBV28 with TRBJ1-1; 8 nucleotides match TRBD1. The CDR3 totals 15 residues. Germline V lookup: CDR1 MDHEN, CDR2 SYDVKM. V dropped 8 bases and J dropped 1; count of bases not matched to a gene: 9.

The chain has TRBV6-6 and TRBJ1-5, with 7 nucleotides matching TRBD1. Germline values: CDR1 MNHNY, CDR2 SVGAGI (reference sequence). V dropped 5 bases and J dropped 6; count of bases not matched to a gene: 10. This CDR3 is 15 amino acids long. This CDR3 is CASSPTRQGGQPQHF. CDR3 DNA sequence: TGTGCCAGCAGTCCCACCCGACAGGGAGGTCAGCCCCAGCATTTT.

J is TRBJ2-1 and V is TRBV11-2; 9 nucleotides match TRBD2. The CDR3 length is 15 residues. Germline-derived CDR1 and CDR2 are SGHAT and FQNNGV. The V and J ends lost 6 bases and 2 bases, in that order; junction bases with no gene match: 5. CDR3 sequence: CASSRSGGPYNEQFF. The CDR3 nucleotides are TGTGCCAGCAGTCGTAGCGGGGGCCCCTACAATGAGCAGTTCTTC.

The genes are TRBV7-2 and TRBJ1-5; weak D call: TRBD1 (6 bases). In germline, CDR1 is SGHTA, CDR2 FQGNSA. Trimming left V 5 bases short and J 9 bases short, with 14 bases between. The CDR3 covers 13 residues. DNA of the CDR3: TGTGCCAGCAGCGCCGACAGGTCCGGGCCCCAGCATTTT. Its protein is CASSADRSGPQHF.

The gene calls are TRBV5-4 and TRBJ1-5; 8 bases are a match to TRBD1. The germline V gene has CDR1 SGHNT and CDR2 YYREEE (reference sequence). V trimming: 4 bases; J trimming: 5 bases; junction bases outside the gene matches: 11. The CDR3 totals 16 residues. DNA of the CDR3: TGTGCCAGCAGCGGATCCGGGGCCAGGGGGCATCAGCCCCAGCATTTT. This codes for CASSGSGARGHQPQHF. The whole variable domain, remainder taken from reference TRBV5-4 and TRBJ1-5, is ETGVTQSPTHLIKTRGQQVTLRCSSQSGHNTVSWYQQALGQGPQFIFQYYREEENGRGNFPPRFSGLQFPNYSSELNVNALELDDSALYLCASSGSGARGHQPQHFGDGTRLSIL.

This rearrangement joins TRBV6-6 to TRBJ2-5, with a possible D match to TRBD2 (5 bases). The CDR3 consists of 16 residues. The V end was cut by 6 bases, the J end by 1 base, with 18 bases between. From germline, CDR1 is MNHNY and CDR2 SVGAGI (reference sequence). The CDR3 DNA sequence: TGTGCCAGCAGACCCCTACTAGATTTGGCCCAAGAGACCCAGTACTTC. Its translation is CASRPLLDLAQETQYF.

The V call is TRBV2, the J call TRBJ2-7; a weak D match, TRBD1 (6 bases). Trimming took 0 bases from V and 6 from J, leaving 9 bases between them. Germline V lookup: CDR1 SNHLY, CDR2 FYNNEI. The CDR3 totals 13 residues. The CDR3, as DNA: TGTGCCAGCAGTGAAGCGCTGGGGGCCGAGCAGTACTTC. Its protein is CASSEALGAEQYF.

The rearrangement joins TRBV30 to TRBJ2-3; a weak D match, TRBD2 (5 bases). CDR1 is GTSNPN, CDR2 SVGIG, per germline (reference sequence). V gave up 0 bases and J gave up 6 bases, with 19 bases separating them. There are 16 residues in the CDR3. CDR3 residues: CAWSVDPGVGTDTQYF. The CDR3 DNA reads TGTGCCTGGAGTGTAGACCCCGGGGTGGGTACGGATACGCAGTATTTT.

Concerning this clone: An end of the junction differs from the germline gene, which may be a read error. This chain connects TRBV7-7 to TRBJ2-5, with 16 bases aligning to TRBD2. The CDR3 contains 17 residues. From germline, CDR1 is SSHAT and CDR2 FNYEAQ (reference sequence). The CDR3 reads CASSLAGLAGGLETQYF. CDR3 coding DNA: TGTGCTAGCAGCTTAGCGGGACTAGCGGGAGGGTTGGAGACCCAGTACTTC.

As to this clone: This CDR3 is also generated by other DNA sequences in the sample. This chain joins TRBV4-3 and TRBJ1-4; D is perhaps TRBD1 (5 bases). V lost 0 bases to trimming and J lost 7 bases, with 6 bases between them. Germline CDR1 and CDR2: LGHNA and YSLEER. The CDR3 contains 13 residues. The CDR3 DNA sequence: TGCGCCAGCAGCCAAGATAGGGGTGAAAAACTGTTTTTT. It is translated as CASSQDRGEKLFF.

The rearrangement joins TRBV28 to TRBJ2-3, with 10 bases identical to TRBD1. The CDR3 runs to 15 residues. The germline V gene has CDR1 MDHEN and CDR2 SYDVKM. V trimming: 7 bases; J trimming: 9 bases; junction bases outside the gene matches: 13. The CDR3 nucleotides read TGTGCCAGCACCCCGGGACAGGGGACGGGAGGCACGCAGTATTTT. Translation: CASTPGQGTGGTQYF.

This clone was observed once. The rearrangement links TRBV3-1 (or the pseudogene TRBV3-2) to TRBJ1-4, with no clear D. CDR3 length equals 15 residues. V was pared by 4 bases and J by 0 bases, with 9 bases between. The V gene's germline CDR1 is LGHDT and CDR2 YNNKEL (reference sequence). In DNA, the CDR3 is TGTGCCAGCAGCCTCGGGTCAGCAACTAATGAAAAACTGTTTTTT. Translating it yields CASSLGSATNEKLFF.

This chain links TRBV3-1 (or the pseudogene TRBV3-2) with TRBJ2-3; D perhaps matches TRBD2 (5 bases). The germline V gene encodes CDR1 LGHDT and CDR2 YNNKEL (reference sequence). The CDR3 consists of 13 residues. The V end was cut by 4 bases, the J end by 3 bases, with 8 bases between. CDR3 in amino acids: CASSPTGTDTQYF. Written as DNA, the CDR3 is TGTGCCAGCAGCCCGACGGGGACAGATACGCAGTATTTT.

In DNA, the CDR3 is TGTGCCAGCCAGGGGGGAGGAAACACCATATATTTT. Translated, it gives CASQGGGNTIYF. The chain links TRBV19 to TRBJ1-3, with 7 nucleotides matching TRBD1. CDR3 length: 12 amino acids. CDR1 and CDR2 from the germline V gene are LNHDA and SQIVND (reference sequence). V was clipped by 9 bases and J by 4 bases; unmatched bases: 3.

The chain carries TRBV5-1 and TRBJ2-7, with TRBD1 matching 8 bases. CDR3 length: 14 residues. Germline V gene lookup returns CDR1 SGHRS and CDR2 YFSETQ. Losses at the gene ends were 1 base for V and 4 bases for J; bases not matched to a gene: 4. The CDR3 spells CASSLTTGAYEQYF. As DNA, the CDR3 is TGCGCCAGCAGCTTGACGACAGGGGCTTACGAGCAGTACTTC.